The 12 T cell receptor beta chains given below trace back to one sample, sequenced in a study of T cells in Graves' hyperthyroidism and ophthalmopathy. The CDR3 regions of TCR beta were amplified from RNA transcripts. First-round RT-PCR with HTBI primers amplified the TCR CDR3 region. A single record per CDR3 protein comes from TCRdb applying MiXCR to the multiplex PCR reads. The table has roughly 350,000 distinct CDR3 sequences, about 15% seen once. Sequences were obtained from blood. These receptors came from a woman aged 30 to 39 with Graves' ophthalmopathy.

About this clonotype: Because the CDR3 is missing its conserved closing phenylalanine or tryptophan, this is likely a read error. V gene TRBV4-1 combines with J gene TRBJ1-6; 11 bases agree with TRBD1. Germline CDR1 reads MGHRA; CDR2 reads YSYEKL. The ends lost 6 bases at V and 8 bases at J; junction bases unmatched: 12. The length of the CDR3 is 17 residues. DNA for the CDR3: TGCGCCAGCAGTTACCAAGGGACGGGACAGGGGGATTCACCCCTCCACCTT. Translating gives CASSYQGTGQGDSPLHL.

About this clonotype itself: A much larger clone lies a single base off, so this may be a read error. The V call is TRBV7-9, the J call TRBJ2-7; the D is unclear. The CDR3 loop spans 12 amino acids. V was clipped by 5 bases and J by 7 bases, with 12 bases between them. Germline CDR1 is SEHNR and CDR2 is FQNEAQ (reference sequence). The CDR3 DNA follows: TGTGCCAGCAGCGGGATGAGCCATGAGCAGTACTTC. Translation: CASSGMSHEQYF.

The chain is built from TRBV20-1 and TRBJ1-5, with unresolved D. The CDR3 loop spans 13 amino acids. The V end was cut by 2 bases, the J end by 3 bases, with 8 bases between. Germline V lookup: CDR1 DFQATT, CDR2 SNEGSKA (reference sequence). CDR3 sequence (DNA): TGCAGTGCTAGAATCGGTGACAATCAGCCCCAGCATTTT. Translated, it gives CSARIGDNQPQHF.

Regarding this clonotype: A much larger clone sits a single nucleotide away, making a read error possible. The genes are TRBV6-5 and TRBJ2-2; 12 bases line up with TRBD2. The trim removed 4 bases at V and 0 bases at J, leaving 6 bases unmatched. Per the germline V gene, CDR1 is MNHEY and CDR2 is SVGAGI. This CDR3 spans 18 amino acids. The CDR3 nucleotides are TGTGCCAGCAGTTGGGAGACTAGCGGGGGCCCGAACACCGGGGAGCTGTTTTTT. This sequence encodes CASSWETSGGPNTGELFF.

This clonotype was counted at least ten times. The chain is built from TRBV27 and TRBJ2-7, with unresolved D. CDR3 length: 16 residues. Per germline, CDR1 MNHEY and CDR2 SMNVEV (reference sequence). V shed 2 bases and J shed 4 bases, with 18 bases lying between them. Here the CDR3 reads CASSLVMEDVGYEQYF. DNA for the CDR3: TGTGCCAGCAGTTTAGTGATGGAAGATGTGGGTTACGAGCAGTACTTC.

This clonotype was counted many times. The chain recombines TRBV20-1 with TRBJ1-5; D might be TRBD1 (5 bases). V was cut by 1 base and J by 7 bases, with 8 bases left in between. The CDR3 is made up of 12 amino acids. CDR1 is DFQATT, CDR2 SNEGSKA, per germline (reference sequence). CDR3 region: CSARGGNQPQHF. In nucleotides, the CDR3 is TGCAGTGCTAGAGGGGGGAACCAGCCCCAGCATTTT.

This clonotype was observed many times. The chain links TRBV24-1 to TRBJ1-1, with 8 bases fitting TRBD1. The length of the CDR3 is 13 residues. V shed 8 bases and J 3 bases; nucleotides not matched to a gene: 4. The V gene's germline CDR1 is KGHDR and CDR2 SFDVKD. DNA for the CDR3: TGTGCCACCAAGGACAGGGTTGACACTGAAGCTTTCTTT. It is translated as CATKDRVDTEAFF.

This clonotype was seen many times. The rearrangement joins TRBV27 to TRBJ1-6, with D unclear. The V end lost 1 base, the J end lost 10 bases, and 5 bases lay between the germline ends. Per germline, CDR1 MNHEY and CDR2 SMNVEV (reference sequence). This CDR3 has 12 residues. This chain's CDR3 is CASSLFGSPLHF. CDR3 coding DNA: TGTGCCAGCAGTTTATTTGGATCACCCCTCCACTTT.

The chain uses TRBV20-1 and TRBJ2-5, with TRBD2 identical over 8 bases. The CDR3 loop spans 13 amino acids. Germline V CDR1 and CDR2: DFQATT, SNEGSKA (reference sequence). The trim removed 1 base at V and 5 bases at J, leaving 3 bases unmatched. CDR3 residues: CSARAGGPETQYF. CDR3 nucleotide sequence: TGCAGTGCTAGAGCGGGGGGGCCGGAGACCCAGTACTTC.

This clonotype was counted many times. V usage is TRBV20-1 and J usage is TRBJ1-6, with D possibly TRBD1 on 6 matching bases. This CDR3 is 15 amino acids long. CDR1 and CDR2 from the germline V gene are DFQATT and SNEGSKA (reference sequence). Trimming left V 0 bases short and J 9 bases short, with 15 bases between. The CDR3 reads CSARDLRGRSSPLHF. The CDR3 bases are TGCAGTGCTAGAGACCTACGGGGGCGTAGTTCACCCCTCCACTTT.

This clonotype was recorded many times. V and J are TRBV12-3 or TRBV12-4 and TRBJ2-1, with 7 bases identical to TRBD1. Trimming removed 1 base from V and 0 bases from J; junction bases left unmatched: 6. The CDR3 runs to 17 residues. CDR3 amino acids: CASSLGGTVHSYNEQFF. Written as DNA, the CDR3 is TGTGCCAGCAGTTTAGGAGGGACAGTCCACTCCTACAATGAGCAGTTCTTC.

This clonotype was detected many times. CDR3 sequence: CASSLGGVDRGHGYTF. The CDR3 DNA sequence: TGTGCCAGCAGCTTAGGGGGAGTGGACAGGGGTCATGGCTACACCTTC. J is TRBJ1-2 and V is TRBV11-2, with 9 bases identical to TRBD1. The V and J ends lost 1 base and 6 bases, in that order; junction bases with no gene match: 9. In germline, CDR1 is SGHAT, CDR2 FQNNGV. This CDR3 spans 16 amino acids.